This TCR beta chain is drawn from a study of T cell repertoires in cytomegalovirus infection (dated by TCRdb to between 2018 and 2020). About the investigation overall: Donor HLA type was relevant to the analysis, because carriage of CMV infection together with the matching HLA type was indicated by public TCR beta signatures.

This clonotype came up many times. There is no known antigen for this receptor. No qualities accompany the bases; no much larger clone lies one base away. Paper-wide results and their limitations: In both this cohort and an independent cohort of some 380 donors, the cumulative frequency of public TCR beta family members distinguished carriers of CMV infection plus the relevant HLA type. The ex vivo response was dominated by HLA-C-restricted CMV-specific TCR beta clonotypes, which also provided the single most frequent clonotype in two of eight donors.

The CDR3 starts with the cysteine, ends with the phenylalanine, and has 18 residues. Left in the record is the CDR3 DNA by itself, 54 bases read in frame from the first base. A distance of 18 bases separates the germline ends of V and J, which lose 1 base and 5 bases respectively. Via the germline V gene (reference sequence), CDR1 is LNHDA and CDR2 SQIVND. The sequencing machine was an Illumina HiSeq 1500. The raw public data were reprocessed by TCRdb itself: fastp quality trimming at Q25, MiXCR clonotype calling, in-frame beta chains only. When rows share a CDR3 protein, they turn into one entry using the most common DNA and genes. Across this sample there are hundreds of thousands of distinct CDR3 sequences, with approximately 8.9% seen only once. The ten most abundant clones make up 2% to 3% of the sample.

Material for sequencing was PBMCs. The rearranged chain carries TRBV19 and TRBJ1-6, with a weak D call of TRBD1 (6 bases match). This receptor was obtained from a human donor in good health (CMV status not recorded). Some clones in this sample may be carry-over from other donors' samples. The DNA is TGTGCCAGTAGTATAGCCCGCGCTCGGACAGCCAATAATTCACCCCTCCACTTT. It codes for CASSIARARTANNSPLHF. With all but the CDR3 taken from the reference TRBV19 and TRBJ1-6 genes, the full variable domain is: DGGITQSPKYLFRKEGQNVTLSCEQNLNHDAMYWYRQDPGQGLRLIYYSQIVNDFQKGDIAEGYSVSREKKESFPLTVTSAQKNPTAFYLCASSIARARTANNSPLHFGNGTRLTVT.